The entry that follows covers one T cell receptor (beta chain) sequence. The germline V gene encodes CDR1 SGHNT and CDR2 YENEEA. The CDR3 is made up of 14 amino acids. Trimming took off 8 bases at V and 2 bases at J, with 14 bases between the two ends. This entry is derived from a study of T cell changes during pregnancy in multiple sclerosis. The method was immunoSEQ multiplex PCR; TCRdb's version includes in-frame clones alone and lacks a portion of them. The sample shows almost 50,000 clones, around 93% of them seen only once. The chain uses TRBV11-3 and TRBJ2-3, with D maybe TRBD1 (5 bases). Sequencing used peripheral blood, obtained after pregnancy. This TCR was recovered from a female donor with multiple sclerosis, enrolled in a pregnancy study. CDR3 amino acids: CASSVGQITDTQYF. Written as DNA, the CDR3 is TGTGCCAGCTCGGTGGGGCAGATCACAGATACGCAGTATTTT.